A single TCR beta chain is shown here with its context. The target antigen is unknown. The sample is drawn from a study of blood T cells in healthy people across ages. Study-wide results and caveats: Getting older went along with TCR beta diversity per million T cells dropping roughly linearly. Both higher diversity and more naive CD4+ cells marked long-lived donors when set against aged donors.

Sample-barcoded 5' priming and a J-beta primer mix drove a second PCR of roughly 6 to 12 cycles. All cDNA molecules were each tagged by a template-switch adaptor with 12 random nucleotides. TCRdb re-derived calls from the 5' RACE reads in MiXCR, one entry per CDR3 protein. Of about 900,000 distinct CDR3 sequences listed, less than 80% are singletons. Healthy Caucasian individuals from Russia aged about 6 to 95 served as donors. Trimming removed 1 base at V and 1 base at J, with 11 bases between. The CDR3 length is 15 residues. Per the germline V gene, CDR1 is SGHVS and CDR2 is FNYEAQ. V usage is TRBV7-6 and J usage is TRBJ2-7; D is unclear. Sequenced material: blood. The receptor was isolated from a man younger than 45 in good health. CDR3 nucleotide sequence: TGTGCCAGCAGCTTAGATGGCTACCGTTCCTACGAGCAGTACTTC. Protein product: CASSLDGYRSYEQYF.